This note documents a single T cell receptor beta chain sequence. These data are taken from a study of T-cell memory formation after mild COVID-19. V lost 0 bases, J lost 0 bases, and 10 bases lay in between. The CDR3 covers 16 residues. Germline CDR1 and CDR2: SGHRS and YFSETQ. Via MiXCR, TCRdb re-called the 5' RACE reads, giving one row per CDR3 protein. The table records some 130,000 distinct CDR3 sequences, 15% to 20% of them present only once. Material for sequencing was PBMCs or a T cell subset sorted from them (not recorded which). This sequence was found in a man aged 18 to 30 who had mild COVID-19 (a few samples of this study predate the infection). Cell type and time point are not known. V and J are TRBV5-1 and TRBJ2-1; tentatively, D is TRBD1 or TRBD2 (5 bases each). CDR3 nucleotides: TGCGCCAGCAGCTTGGGGTGGGGGAACTCCTACAATGAGCAGTTCTTC. Its protein is CASSLGWGNSYNEQFF.